The rows below give T cell receptor beta chains drawn from one sample of a study of response to subunit inactivated influenza vaccine. In TCRdb, the RT-PCR reads were re-called with MiXCR into one record per CDR3 protein. The repertoire holds under 950,000 distinct CDR3 sequences, with approximately 21% as singletons. Material: PBMCs from blood, obtained 4 to 6 days after vaccination. All receptors come from a man aged 45-60 years who received an inactivated influenza vaccine. Each CDR3 is given with its conserved first and last residue. A D gene is named only where the DNA matches it firmly. Clone size is given for some rows only: seen once, a few or many times, or a class if the clone is expanded.

J: TRBJ2-7; size: .; V: TRBV7-2; D: TRBD2; CDR3: CASSLAASGSYEQYF; DNA: TGTGCCAGCAGCTTAGCGGCTAGCGGCTCCTACGAGCAGTACTTC
J: TRBJ2-1; size: few; V: TRBV4-3; D: .; CDR3: CASSQVGNNEQFF; DNA: TGCGCCAGCAGCCAAGTGGGGAATAATGAGCAGTTCTTC
J: TRBJ1-2; size: .; V: TRBV2; D: .; CDR3: CASRQGETNYGYTF; DNA: TGTGCCAGCCGTCAGGGAGAGACTAACTATGGCTACACCTTC
J: TRBJ2-7; size: once; V: TRBV5-1; D: TRBD2; CDR3: CASSDLFSGVSYEQYF; DNA: TGCGCCAGCAGTGATCTGTTTAGCGGGGTTTCCTACGAGCAGTACTTC
J: TRBJ2-7; size: few; V: TRBV21-1; D: .; CDR3: CASSKSERHSYEQYF; DNA: TGTGCCAGCAGCAAATCGGAGCGACACTCCTACGAGCAGTACTTC
J: TRBJ2-5; size: .; V: TRBV12-3/TRBV12-4; D: .; CDR3: CASRVGGGALKTQYF; DNA: TGTGCCAGCAGAGTTGGGGGGGGGGCATTGAAGACCCAGTACTTC
J: TRBJ2-7; size: .; V: TRBV12-3/TRBV12-4; D: TRBD2; CDR3: CASRTSGSHEQYF; DNA: TGTGCCAGCAGGACTAGCGGGAGCCACGAGCAGTACTTC
J: TRBJ2-1; size: few; V: TRBV11-2; D: .; CDR3: CASSLEKTGNEQFF; DNA: TGTGCCAGCAGCTTAGAAAAGACGGGCAATGAGCAGTTCTTC
J: TRBJ2-7; size: many; V: TRBV5-1; D: TRBD1; CDR3: CASSFTQGAVYEQYF; DNA: TGCGCCAGCAGCTTCACACAGGGGGCAGTTTACGAGCAGTACTTC
J: TRBJ2-1; size: few; V: TRBV12-3/TRBV12-4; D: .; CDR3: CATSFWGSPNNEQFF; DNA: TGTGCCACCTCTTTCTGGGGGTCCCCCAACAATGAGCAGTTCTTC
J: TRBJ2-7; size: many; V: TRBV6-5; D: .; CDR3: CASSYSRHYEQYF; DNA: TGTGCCAGCAGTTACTCGCGTCACTACGAGCAGTACTTC
J: TRBJ2-5; size: .; V: TRBV7-2; D: .; CDR3: CASSLRWGQETQYF; DNA: TGTGCCAGCAGCCTTCGGTGGGGCCAAGAGACCCAGTACTTC
J: TRBJ1-1; size: .; V: TRBV6-2/TRBV6-3; D: .; CDR3: CASSRTGNEAFF; DNA: TGTGCCAGCAGCAGAACCGGGAATGAAGCTTTCTTT
J: TRBJ1-1; size: few; V: TRBV12-3/TRBV12-4; D: TRBD1; CDR3: CASSGDRVNTEAFF; DNA: TGTGCCAGCAGTGGGGACAGGGTGAACACTGAAGCTTTCTTT
J: TRBJ2-5; size: few; V: TRBV7-9; D: .; CDR3: CASSFMTTAKETQYF; DNA: TGTGCCAGCAGCTTTATGACTACCGCCAAAGAGACCCAGTACTTC
J: TRBJ2-1; size: few; V: TRBV6-1; D: TRBD2; CDR3: CASSRTSGGAGHWNEQFF; DNA: TGTGCCAGCAGCAGGACTAGCGGGGGGGCCGGTCACTGGAATGAGCAGTTCTTC
J: TRBJ2-7; size: .; V: TRBV10-1; D: .; CDR3: CASSGTGAPDEQYF; DNA: TGCGCCAGCAGTGGCACGGGGGCGCCGGACGAGCAGTACTTC
J: TRBJ1-5; size: few; V: TRBV29-1; D: TRBD1; CDR3: CSATGACNQPQHF; DNA: TGCAGCGCCACAGGGGCGTGCAATCAGCCCCAGCATTTT
J: TRBJ2-5; size: .; V: TRBV11-2; D: .; CDR3: CASSLGSGALETQYF; DNA: TGTGCCAGCAGCTTAGGTTCCGGGGCGTTAGAGACCCAGTACTTC
J: TRBJ2-1; size: .; V: TRBV29-1; D: TRBD2; CDR3: CSVEKAGVGGGQFF; DNA: TGCAGCGTTGAGAAAGCGGGAGTGGGGGGGGGGCAGTTCTTC
J: TRBJ2-5; size: few; V: TRBV5-1; D: .; CDR3: CASSLESRREETQYF; DNA: TGCGCCAGCAGCTTGGAGTCCCGCAGAGAAGAGACCCAGTACTTC
J: TRBJ2-7; size: few; V: TRBV20-1; D: .; CDR3: CSASWSLLDGLYEQYF; DNA: TGCAGTGCTAGTTGGTCACTGTTAGACGGACTCTACGAGCAGTACTTC
J: TRBJ2-7; size: .; V: TRBV7-2; D: TRBD2; CDR3: CASSSEREAPYEQYF; DNA: TGTGCCAGCAGCTCCGAGCGGGAGGCCCCCTACGAGCAGTACTTC
J: TRBJ2-7; size: .; V: TRBV7-9; D: .; CDR3: CASSPGTEAYEQYF; DNA: TGTGCCAGCAGCCCTGGGACGGAAGCCTACGAGCAGTACTTC
J: TRBJ2-1; size: .; V: TRBV6-1; D: .; CDR3: CASSEVGTATYNEQFF; DNA: TGTGCCAGCAGTGAAGTAGGGACCGCGACCTACAATGAGCAGTTCTTC
J: TRBJ2-7; size: few; V: TRBV7-8; D: .; CDR3: CASSFQGHRVEQYF; DNA: TGTGCCAGCAGCTTTCAGGGCCACAGGGTCGAGCAGTACTTC
J: TRBJ2-2; size: .; V: TRBV4-1; D: TRBD2; CDR3: CASSQALAGVGTGELFF; DNA: TGCGCCAGCAGCCAAGCCCTAGCGGGAGTCGGCACCGGGGAGCTGTTTTTT
J: TRBJ1-1; size: .; V: TRBV7-9; D: TRBD1; CDR3: CASSSRDRGYTEAFF; DNA: TGTGCCAGCAGCTCCCGGGACAGGGGTTACACTGAAGCTTTCTTT
J: TRBJ2-3; size: few; V: TRBV7-6; D: .; CDR3: CASSSRLVSVPSTDTQYF; DNA: TGTGCCAGCAGCTCCCGCCTGGTGTCCGTCCCCAGCACAGATACGCAGTATTTT
J: TRBJ1-5; size: few; V: TRBV5-4; D: .; CDR3: CASSLGGTPDQPQHF; DNA: TGTGCCAGCAGCTTGGGGGGGACACCAGATCAGCCCCAGCATTTT
J: TRBJ2-2; size: few; V: TRBV4-2; D: TRBD2; CDR3: CASSQEVAGGLTGELFF; DNA: TGTGCCAGCAGCCAAGAGGTAGCGGGGGGGCTCACCGGGGAGCTGTTTTTT
J: TRBJ2-1; size: .; V: TRBV9; D: TRBD2; CDR3: CASSVPADVAGRSGEQFF; DNA: TGTGCCAGCAGCGTACCAGCAGACGTAGCGGGTAGGTCCGGTGAGCAGTTCTTC
J: TRBJ1-2; size: .; V: TRBV20-1; D: .; CDR3: CSARPRTVRDAGGYTF; DNA: TGCAGTGCTAGACCTCGGACAGTCAGGGACGCCGGTGGCTACACCTTC
J: TRBJ2-1; size: few; V: TRBV7-9; D: TRBD1; CDR3: CASSSSGTGGTEQFF; DNA: TGTGCCAGCAGCTCTTCCGGGACAGGGGGCACTGAGCAGTTCTTC
J: TRBJ2-7; size: .; V: TRBV20-1; D: .; CDR3: CSAARGIVNEQYF; DNA: TGCAGTGCCGCCCGGGGGATTGTGAACGAGCAGTACTTC
J: TRBJ2-3; size: few; V: TRBV20-1; D: .; CDR3: CSASGQGADTQYF; DNA: TGCAGTGCTAGCGGTCAGGGCGCAGATACGCAGTATTTT
J: TRBJ2-7; size: few; V: TRBV9; D: .; CDR3: CASRSQGYEQYF; DNA: TGTGCCAGCAGGTCCCAGGGGTACGAGCAGTACTTC
J: TRBJ2-5; size: .; V: TRBV7-2; D: TRBD2; CDR3: CASSPIGGGTSLETQYF; DNA: TGTGCCAGCAGCCCGATAGGGGGGGGGACTAGCCTAGAGACCCAGTACTTC
J: TRBJ2-1; size: many; V: TRBV20-1; D: TRBD2; CDR3: CSAGLAGLSSYNEQFF; DNA: TGCAGTGCCGGACTAGCGGGTCTGAGCTCCTACAATGAGCAGTTCTTC